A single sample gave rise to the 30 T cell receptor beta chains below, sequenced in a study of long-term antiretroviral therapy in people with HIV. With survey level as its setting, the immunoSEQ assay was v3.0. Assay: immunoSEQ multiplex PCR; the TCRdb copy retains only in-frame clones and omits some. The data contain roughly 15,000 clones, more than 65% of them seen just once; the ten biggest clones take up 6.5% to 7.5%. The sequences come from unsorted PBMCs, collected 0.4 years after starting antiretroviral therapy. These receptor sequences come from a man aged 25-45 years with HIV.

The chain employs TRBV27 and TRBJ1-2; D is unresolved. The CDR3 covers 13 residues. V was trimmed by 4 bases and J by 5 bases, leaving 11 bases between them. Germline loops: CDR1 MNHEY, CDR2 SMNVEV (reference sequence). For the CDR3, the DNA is TGTGCCAGCAGTTATCGGACGGATTATGGCTACACCTTC. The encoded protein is CASSYRTDYGYTF.

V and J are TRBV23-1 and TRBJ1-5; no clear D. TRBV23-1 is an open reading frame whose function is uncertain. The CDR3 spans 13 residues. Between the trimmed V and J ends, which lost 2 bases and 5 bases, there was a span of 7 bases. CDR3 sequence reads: CASSQARYQPQHF. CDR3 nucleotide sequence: TGCGCCAGCAGTCAAGCAAGGTATCAGCCCCAGCATTTT.

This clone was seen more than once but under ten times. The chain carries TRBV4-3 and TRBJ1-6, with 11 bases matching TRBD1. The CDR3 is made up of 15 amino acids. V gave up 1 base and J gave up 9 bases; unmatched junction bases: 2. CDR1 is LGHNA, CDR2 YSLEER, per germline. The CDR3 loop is CASSQGTGGVSPLHF. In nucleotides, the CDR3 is TGCGCCAGCAGCCAAGGGACAGGGGGCGTTTCACCCCTCCACTTT.

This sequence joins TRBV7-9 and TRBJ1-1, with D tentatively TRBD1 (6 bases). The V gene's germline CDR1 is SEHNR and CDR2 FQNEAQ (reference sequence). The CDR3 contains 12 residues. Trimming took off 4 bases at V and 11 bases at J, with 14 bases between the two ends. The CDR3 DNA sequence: TGTGCCAGCAGCTCGGGGGCGCGGTGGGCTTTCTTT. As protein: CASSSGARWAFF.

The CDR3 protein is CASSTGGYYADTQYF. CDR3 nucleotide sequence: TGTGCCAGCAGTACAGGGGGTTATTACGCAGATACGCAGTATTTT. The V gene is TRBV6-5, the J gene TRBJ2-3; 8 nucleotides line up with TRBD1. CDR3 length: 15 amino acids. The V segment lost 5 bases and the J segment 4 bases; nucleotides outside the gene matches: 8. Germline V CDR1 and CDR2: MNHEY, SVGAGI.

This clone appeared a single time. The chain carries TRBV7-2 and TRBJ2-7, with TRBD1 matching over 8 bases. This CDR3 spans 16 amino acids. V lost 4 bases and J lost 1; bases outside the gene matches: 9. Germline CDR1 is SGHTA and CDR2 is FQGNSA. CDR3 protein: CASSSDGNRGSYEQYF. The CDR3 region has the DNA TGTGCCAGCAGCTCGGATGGAAACAGGGGGTCCTACGAGCAGTACTTC.

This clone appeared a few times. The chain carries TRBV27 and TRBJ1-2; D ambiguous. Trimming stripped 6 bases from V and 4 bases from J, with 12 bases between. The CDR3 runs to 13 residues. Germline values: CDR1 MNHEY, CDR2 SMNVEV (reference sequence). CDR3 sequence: CASSRTLSYGYTF. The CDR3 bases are TGTGCCAGCAGCCGGACTCTCTCCTATGGCTACACCTTC.

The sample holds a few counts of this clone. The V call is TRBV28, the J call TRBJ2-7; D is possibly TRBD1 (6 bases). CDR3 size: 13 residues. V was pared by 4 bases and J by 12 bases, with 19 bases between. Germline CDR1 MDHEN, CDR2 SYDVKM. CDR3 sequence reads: CASSSTDRTAPYF. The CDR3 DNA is TGTGCCAGCAGTTCGACCGATCGGACAGCCCCGTACTTC.

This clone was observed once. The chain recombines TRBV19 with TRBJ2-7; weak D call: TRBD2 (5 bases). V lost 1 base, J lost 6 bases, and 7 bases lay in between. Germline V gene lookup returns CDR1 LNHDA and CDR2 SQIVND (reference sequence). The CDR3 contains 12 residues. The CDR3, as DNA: TGTGCCAGTAGTATAGTGGGGAGCGAGCAGTACTTC. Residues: CASSIVGSEQYF.

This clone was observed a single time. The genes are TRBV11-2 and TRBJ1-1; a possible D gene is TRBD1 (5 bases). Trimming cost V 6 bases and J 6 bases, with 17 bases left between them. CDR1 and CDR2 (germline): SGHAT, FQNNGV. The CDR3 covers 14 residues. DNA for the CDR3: TGTGCCAGCAGTCCCGGGACCGGGGTGCCTGAAGCTTTCTTT. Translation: CASSPGTGVPEAFF.

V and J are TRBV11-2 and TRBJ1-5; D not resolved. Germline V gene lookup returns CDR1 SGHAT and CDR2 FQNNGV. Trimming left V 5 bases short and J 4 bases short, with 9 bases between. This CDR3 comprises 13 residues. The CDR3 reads CASSPNRNQPQHF. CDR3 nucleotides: TGTGCCAGCAGCCCCAATAGGAATCAGCCCCAGCATTTT.

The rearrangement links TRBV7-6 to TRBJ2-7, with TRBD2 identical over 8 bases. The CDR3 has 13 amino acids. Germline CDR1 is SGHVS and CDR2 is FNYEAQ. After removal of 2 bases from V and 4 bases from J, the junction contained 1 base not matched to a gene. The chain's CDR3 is CASSLQRGYEQYF. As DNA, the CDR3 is TGTGCCAGCAGCTTACAGCGGGGGTACGAGCAGTACTTC.

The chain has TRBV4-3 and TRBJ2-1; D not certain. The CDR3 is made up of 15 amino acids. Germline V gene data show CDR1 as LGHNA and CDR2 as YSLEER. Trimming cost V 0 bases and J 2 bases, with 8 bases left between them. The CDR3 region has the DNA TGCGCCAGCAGCCAAGATACCGGTCCCTACAATGAGCAGTTCTTC. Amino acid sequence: CASSQDTGPYNEQFF.

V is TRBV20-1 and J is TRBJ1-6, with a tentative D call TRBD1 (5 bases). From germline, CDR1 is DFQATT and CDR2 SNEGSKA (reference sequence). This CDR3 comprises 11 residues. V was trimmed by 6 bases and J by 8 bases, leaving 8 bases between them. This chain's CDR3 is CSASRDSPLHF. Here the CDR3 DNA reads TGCAGTGCCTCCAGGGATTCACCCCTCCACTTT.

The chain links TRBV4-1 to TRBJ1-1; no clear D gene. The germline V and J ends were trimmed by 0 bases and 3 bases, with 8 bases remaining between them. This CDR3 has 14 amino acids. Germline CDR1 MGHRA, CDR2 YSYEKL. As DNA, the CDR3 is TGCGCCAGCAGCCAAGAACCCCTCGACACTGAAGCTTTCTTT. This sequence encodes CASSQEPLDTEAFF.

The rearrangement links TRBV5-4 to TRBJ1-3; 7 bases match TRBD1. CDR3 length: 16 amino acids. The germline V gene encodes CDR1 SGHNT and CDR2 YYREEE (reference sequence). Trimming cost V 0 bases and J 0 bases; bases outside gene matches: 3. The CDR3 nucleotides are TGTGCCAGCAGCTTGGGGGGACAGTCCTCTGGAAACACCATATATTTT. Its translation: CASSLGGQSSGNTIYF.

CDR3 DNA: TGTGCCAGCAGCTTAAATCCTGTAGGGGGGCTGGAGACCCAGTACTTC. Its translation: CASSLNPVGGLETQYF. J is TRBJ2-5 and V is TRBV7-3; possibly TRBD1 or TRBD2 for D (6 bases each). Trimming shortened V by 1 base and J by 5 bases, and 17 bases separated the two germline ends. The CDR3 runs to 16 residues. Germline values: CDR1 SGHTA, CDR2 FQGTGA.

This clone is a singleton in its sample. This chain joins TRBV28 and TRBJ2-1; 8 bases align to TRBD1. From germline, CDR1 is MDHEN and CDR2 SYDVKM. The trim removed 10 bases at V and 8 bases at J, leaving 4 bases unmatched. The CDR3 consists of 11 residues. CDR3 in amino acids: CATRQGHEQFF. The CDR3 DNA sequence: TGTGCCACCCGACAGGGGCATGAGCAGTTCTTC.

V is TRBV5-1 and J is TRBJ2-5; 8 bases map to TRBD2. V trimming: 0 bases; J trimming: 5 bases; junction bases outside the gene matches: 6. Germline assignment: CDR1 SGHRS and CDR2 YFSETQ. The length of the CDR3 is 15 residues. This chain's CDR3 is CASSLDSPSGETQYF. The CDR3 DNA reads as TGCGCCAGCAGCTTGGACTCGCCTAGCGGGGAGACCCAGTACTTC.

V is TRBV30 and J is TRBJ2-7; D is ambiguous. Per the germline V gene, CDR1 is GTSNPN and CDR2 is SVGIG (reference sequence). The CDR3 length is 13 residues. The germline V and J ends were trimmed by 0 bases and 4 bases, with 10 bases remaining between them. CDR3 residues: CAWSVAFGYEQYF. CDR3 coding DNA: TGTGCCTGGAGTGTCGCGTTTGGGTACGAGCAGTACTTC.

The CDR3 loop reads CASSLEGVRNQPQHF. Written as DNA, the CDR3 is TGCGCCAGCAGCTTGGAGGGGGTAAGGAATCAGCCCCAGCATTTT. The genes are TRBV5-1 and TRBJ1-5; D is possibly TRBD1 (6 bases). The V gene lost 0 bases and the J gene lost 4 bases, with 11 bases spanning the gap. Germline CDR1 reads SGHRS; CDR2 reads YFSETQ. This CDR3 comprises 15 residues.

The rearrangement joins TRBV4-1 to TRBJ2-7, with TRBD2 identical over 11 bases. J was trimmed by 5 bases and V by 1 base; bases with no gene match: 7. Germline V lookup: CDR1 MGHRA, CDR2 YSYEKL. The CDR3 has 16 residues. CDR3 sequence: CASSQVLAGGNHEQYF. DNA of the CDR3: TGCGCCAGCAGCCAAGTGCTAGCGGGGGGCAACCACGAGCAGTACTTC.

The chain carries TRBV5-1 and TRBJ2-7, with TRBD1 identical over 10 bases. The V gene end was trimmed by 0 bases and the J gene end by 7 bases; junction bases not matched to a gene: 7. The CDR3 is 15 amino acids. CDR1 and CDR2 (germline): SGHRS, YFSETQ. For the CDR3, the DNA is TGCGCCAGCAGCTTGGAAGGACAGGGGGAGGGGGAGCAGTACTTC. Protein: CASSLEGQGEGEQYF.

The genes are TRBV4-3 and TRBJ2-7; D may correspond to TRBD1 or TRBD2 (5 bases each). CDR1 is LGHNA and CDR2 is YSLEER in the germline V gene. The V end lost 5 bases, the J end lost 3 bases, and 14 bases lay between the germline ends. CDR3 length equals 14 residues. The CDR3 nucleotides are TGCGCCAGCAGCTCGGGACCGGACTTCTACGAGCAGTACTTC. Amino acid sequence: CASSSGPDFYEQYF.

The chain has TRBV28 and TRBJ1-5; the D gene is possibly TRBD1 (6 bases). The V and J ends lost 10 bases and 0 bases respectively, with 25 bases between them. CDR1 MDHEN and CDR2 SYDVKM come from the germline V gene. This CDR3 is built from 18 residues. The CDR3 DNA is TGTGCCACCAATGACCGCCTGGGGGCAATTGATAGCAATCAGCCCCAGCATTTT. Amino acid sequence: CATNDRLGAIDSNQPQHF. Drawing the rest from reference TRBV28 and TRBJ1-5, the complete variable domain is DVKVTQSSRYLVKRTGEKVFLECVQDMDHENMFWYRQDPGLGLRLIYFSYDVKMKEKGDIPEGYSVSREKKERFSLILESASTNQTSMYLCATNDRLGAIDSNQPQHFGDGTRLSIL.

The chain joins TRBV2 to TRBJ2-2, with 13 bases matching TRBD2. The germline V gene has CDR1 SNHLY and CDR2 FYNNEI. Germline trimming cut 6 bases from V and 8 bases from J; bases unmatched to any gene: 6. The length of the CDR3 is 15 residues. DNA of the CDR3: TGTGCCAGCAGCAGACTAGCGGGGGGAGTGGGGGAGCTGTTTTTT. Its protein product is CASSRLAGGVGELFF.

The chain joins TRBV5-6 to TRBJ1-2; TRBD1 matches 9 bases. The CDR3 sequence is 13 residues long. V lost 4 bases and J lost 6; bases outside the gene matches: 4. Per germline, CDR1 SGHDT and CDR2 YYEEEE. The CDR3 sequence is CASSLQGANGYTF. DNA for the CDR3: TGTGCCAGCAGCCTACAGGGGGCCAATGGCTACACCTTC.

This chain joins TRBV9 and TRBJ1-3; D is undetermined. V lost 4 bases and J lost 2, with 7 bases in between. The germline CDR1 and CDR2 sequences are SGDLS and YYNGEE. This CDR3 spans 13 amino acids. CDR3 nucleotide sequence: TGTGCCAGCAGCCGGGAGACTGGAAACACCATATATTTT. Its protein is CASSRETGNTIYF.

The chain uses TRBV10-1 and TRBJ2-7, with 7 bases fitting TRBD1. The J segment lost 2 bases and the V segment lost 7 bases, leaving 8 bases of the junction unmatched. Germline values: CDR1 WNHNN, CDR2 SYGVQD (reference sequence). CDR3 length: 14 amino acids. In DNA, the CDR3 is TGCGCCAGCAAGGGGGCTCCTACTACCTACGAGCAGTACTTC. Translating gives CASKGAPTTYEQYF.

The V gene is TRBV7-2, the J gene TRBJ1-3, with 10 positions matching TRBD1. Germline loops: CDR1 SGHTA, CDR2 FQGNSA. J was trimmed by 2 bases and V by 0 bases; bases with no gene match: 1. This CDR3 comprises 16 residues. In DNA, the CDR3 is TGTGCCAGCAGCTTAGCCGGGACAGGGGCTGGAAACACCATATATTTT. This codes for CASSLAGTGAGNTIYF.